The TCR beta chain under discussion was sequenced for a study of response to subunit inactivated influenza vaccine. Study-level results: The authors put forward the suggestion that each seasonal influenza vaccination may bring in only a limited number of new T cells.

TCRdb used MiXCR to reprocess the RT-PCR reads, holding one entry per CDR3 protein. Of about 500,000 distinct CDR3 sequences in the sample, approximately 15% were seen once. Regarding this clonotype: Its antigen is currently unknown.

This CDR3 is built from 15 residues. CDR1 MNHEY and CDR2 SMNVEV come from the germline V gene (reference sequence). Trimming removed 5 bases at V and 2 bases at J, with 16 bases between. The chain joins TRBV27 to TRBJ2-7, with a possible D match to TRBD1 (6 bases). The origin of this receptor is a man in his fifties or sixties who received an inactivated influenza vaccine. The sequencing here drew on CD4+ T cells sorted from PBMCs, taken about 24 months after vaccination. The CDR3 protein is CASSKTTGNPYEQYF. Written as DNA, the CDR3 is TGTGCCAGCAGTAAGACAACAGGGAACCCCTACGAGCAGTACTTC.